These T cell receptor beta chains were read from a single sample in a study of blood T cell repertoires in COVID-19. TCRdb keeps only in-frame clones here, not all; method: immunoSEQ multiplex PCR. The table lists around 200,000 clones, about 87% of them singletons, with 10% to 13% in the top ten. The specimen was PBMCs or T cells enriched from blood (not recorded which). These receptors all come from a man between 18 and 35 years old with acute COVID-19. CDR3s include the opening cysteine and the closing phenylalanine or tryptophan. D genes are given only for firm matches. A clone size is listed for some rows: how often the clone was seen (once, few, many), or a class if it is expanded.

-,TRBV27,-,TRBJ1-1,TGTGCCAGCACCCATGGGGGGGCCGGGAACACTGAAGCTTTCTTT,CASTHGGAGNTEAFF
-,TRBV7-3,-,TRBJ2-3,TGTGCCAGCAGCTTACGTCCCTGGGGTAGCGAGAGCACAGATACGCAGTATTTT,CASSLRPWGSESTDTQYF
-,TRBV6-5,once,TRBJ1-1,TGTGCCAGCAGTTACTCGGTTAGGGGGAACACTGAAGCTTTCTTT,CASSYSVRGNTEAFF
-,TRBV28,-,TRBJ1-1,TGTGCCAGCAGTTTAGGGGGGAGTAGTGAAGCTTTCTTT,CASSLGGSSEAFF
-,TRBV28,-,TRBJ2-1,TGTGCCAGCAGTTATAGTCCGAGGGATGAGCAGTTCTTC,CASSYSPRDEQFF
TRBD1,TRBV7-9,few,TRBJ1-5,TGTGCCAGCAGCTTAGGGACAGGAGACAATCAGCCCCAGCATTTT,CASSLGTGDNQPQHF
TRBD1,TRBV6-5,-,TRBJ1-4,TGTGCCAGCAGTTCCCGGGACAGGGGGGAAAATGAAAAACTGTTTTTT,CASSSRDRGENEKLFF
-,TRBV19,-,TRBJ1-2,TGTGCCAGTAGTATAGATAAAGAGAGTATTTCGCAAGGCTACACCTTC,CASSIDKESISQGYTF
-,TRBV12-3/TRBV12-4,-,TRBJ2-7,TGTGCCAGCAGTTTACAGTCCTACGAGCAGTACTTC,CASSLQSYEQYF
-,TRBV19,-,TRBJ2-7,TGTGCCAGTAGTATAGACCGGGACACCAACGAGCAGTACTTC,CASSIDRDTNEQYF
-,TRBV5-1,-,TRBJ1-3,TGCGCCAGCAGCCTCGGACAGACCTCTGGAAACACCATATATTTT,CASSLGQTSGNTIYF
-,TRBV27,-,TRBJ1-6,TGTGCCAGCAGTTCCTTTTTTAATTCACCCCTCCACTTT,CASSSFFNSPLHF
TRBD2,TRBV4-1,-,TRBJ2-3,TGCGCCAGCAGCCACCTGGGACTAGCGGGCCGCACAGATACGCAGTATTTT,CASSHLGLAGRTDTQYF
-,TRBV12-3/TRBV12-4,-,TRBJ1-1,TGTGCCAGCACCCGAGTCATGGACACTGAAGCTTTCTTT,CASTRVMDTEAFF
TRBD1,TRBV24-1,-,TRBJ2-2,TGTGCCACCAGTGATTACCCGGGACAGTACACCGGGGAGCTGTTTTTT,CATSDYPGQYTGELFF
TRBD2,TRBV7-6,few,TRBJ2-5,TGTGCCAGCATCCCAGGGGGAACTAGCGGGAGGGAGACCCAGTACTTC,CASIPGGTSGRETQYF
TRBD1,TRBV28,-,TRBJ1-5,TGTGCCAGCAGTCCTTCCCGGGACAGGTTCGGCGAGCCCCAGCATTTT,CASSPSRDRFGEPQHF
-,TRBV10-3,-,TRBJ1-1,TGTGCCATCAGTGGAGAAGCTCACACTGAAGCTTTCTTT,CAISGEAHTEAFF
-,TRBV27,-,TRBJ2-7,TGTGCCAGCAGTTTATTACGCGGACAGACCTACGAGCAGTACTTC,CASSLLRGQTYEQYF
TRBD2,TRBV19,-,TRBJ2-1,TGTGCCAGTAGCGCTAGCGGGAGGTTATCCTACAATGAGCAGTTCTTC,CASSASGRLSYNEQFF
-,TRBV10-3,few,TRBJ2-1,TGTGCCATCAGTGACCCTCAGAGGGCCTTAAACAATGAGCAGTTCTTC,CAISDPQRALNNEQFF
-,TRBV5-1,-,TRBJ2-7,TGCGCCAGCAGCTTGGACGGGAGTTACGAGCAGTACTTC,CASSLDGSYEQYF
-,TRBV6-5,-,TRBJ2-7,TGTGCCAGCAGTTACTCGTCGGGGGACGAGCAGTACTTC,CASSYSSGDEQYF
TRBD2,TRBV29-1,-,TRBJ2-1,TGCAGCGTTGAAGAACTAGCGGGAGCCGACAATGAGCAGTTCTTC,CSVEELAGADNEQFF
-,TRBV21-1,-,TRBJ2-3,TGTGCCAGCAGCAAAGAGGGTGGTGGGGACTTGAGCACAGATACGCAGTATTTT,CASSKEGGGDLSTDTQYF
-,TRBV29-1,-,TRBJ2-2,TGCAGCGTTGAAACAGGCGCCTCTAGCGCCCGAGGCACCGGGGAGCTGTTTTTT,CSVETGASSARGTGELFF
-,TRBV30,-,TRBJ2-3,TGTGCCGCGAGCACAGATACGCAGTATTTT,CAASTDTQYF
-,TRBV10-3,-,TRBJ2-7,TGTGCCATCAGTGAGGTAGCCCTCGAGCAGTACTTC,CAISEVALEQYF
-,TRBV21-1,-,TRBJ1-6,TGTGCCAGCAAGCCCGGGACAGTAGGTTTCCCCCTCCACTTT,CASKPGTVGFPLHF
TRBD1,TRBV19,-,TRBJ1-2,TGTGCCACGGGACAGGGTCCGGGCTACACCTTC,CATGQGPGYTF
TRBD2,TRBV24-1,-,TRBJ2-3,TGTGCCACCAGTGATATGGGGGGGAGTGGGTATTTT,CATSDMGGSGYF
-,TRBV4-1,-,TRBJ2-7,TGCGCCAGCAGCCAAGGACAGTACAGGTACGAGCAGTACTTC,CASSQGQYRYEQYF
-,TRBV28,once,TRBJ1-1,TGTGCCAGCAGTTTCTATAGACAGTTGAACACTGAAGCTTTCTTT,CASSFYRQLNTEAFF
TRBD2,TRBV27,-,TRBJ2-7,TGTGCCAGCAGTCTCGGCGGGAGAGGCTACGAGCAGTACTTC,CASSLGGRGYEQYF
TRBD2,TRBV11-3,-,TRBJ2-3,TGTGCCAGCAGCCACGGGACTACACCCTATACGCAGTATTTT,CASSHGTTPYTQYF
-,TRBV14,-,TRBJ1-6,TGTGCCAGCAGCCAAGGGAGTGGAGGGGTTCCGGGTTCACCCCTCCACTTT,CASSQGSGGVPGSPLHF
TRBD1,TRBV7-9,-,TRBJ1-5,TGTGCCAGCAGCTTTGGACAGGGTATTCGAGAGGGTCAGCCCCAGCATTTT,CASSFGQGIREGQPQHF
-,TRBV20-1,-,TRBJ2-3,TGCAGTGCCCCCCTCGCGGATACGCAGTATTTT,CSAPLADTQYF
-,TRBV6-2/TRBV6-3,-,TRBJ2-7,TGTGCCAGCAGTTACTCGGTAAGCGGATTCACCTACGAGCAGTACTTC,CASSYSVSGFTYEQYF
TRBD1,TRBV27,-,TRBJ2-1,TGTGCCAGCAGTTTGGGGACAGGGGGATACAATGAGCAGTTCTTC,CASSLGTGGYNEQFF
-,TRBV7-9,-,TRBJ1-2,TGTGCCAGCAGCCCCTTAGAAAACCGGGGCTACACCTTC,CASSPLENRGYTF
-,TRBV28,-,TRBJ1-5,TGTGCCAGCAGCCTGAACAGGGTAGATCAGCCCCAGCATTTT,CASSLNRVDQPQHF
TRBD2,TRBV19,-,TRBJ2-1,TGTGCCAGTAGTATGGGACTAGCGGGAGCTTTCTACAATGAGCAGTTCTTC,CASSMGLAGAFYNEQFF
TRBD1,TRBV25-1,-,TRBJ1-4,TGTGCCAGCAGTGAATATTCGGACAGGGGGAAGCCTAATGAAAAACTGTTTTTT,CASSEYSDRGKPNEKLFF
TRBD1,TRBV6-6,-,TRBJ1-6,TGTGCCAGCAGTTACCCGGGACAGGGAGATGTGTCACCCCTCCACTTT,CASSYPGQGDVSPLHF
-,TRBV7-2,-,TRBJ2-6,TGTGCCAGCAGCTTGAAACAGGACAGTACCTTCTCTGGGGCCAACGTCCTGACTTTC,CASSLKQDSTFSGANVLTF
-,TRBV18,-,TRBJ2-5,TGTGCCAGCTCACCACCCTCGGGAGAGACCCAGTACTTC,CASSPPSGETQYF
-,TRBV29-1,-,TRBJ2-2,TGCAGCGTTGGGGTCCAGCGGGCGAACACCGGGGAGCTGTTTTTT,CSVGVQRANTGELFF
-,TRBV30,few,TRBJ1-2,TGTGCCTGGAGTGTAACAGGGTTGAGCCGTGGCTACACCTTC,CAWSVTGLSRGYTF
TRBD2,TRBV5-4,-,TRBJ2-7,TGTGCCAGCAGCATCGGACTAGCGGGCCTGAACGAGCAGTACTTC,CASSIGLAGLNEQYF